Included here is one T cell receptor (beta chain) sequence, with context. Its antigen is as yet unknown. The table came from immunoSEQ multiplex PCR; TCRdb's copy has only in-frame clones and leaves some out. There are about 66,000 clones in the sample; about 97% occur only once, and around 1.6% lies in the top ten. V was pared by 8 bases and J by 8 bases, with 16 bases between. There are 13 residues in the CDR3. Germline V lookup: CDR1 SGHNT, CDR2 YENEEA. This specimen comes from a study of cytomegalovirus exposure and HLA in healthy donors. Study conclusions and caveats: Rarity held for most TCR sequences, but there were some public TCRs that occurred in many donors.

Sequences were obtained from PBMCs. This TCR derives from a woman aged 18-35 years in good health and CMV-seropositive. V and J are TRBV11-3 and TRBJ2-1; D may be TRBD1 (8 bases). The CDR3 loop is CASGHRGGDEQFF. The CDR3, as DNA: TGTGCCAGCGGTCACAGGGGGGGAGATGAGCAGTTCTTC. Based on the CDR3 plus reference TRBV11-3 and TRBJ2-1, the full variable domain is EAGVVQSPRYKIIEKKQPVAFWCNPISGHNTLYWYLQNLGQGPELLIRYENEEAVDDSQLPKDRFSAERLKGVDSTLKIQPAELGDSAVYLCASGHRGGDEQFFGPGTRLTVL.